What follows describes a single TCR beta chain. Its cognate antigen is unknown. These data come from a study of T-cell reconstitution after alpha-beta-depleted transplantation in children. V was clipped by 9 bases and J by 3 bases; unmatched bases: 4. CDR1 and CDR2 (germline): LNHDA, SQIVND (reference sequence). CDR3 length: 12 residues. TCRbeta library construction was performed incorporating unique molecular identifiers. TCRdb re-derived calls from the PCR reads in MiXCR, one entry per CDR3 protein. The profile shows 450,000 to 700,000 distinct CDR3 sequences, 25% to 30% of them singletons. Study-level points and caveats: The main origin of T-cell counts and diversity one year after transplant was newly produced T cells. The study reportedly traced alpha-beta T cells about two months after transplant to several hundred expanded graft clones. The high TCRbeta diversity at day 60 in some patients came from surviving recipient T cells and thymic progenitors.

This receptor was identified in a boy under three years old with Wiskott-Aldrich syndrome, due to receive a stem cell transplant. The J gene is TRBJ1-2, the V gene TRBV19, with TRBD1 matching 7 bases. Source: PBMCs, taken before TCRalphabeta/CD19-depleted stem cell transplant. The CDR3: CASRQGDYGYTF. The CDR3 DNA sequence: TGTGCCAGCCGGCAGGGGGACTATGGCTACACCTTC.